These T cell receptor beta chains were read from a single sample in a study of post-analysis software for immune sequencing data. TCRdb reprocessed the PCR reads via MiXCR and lists one record per CDR3 protein. The sample yields roughly 870,000 distinct CDR3 sequences, about 53% seen once. The sequenced sample was blood. These receptors were obtained from a girl between 5 and 17 years old with multiple sclerosis. CDR3s include the opening cysteine and the closing phenylalanine or tryptophan. Each record gives: V gene, CDR3 protein.

v_gene: TRBV29-1; CDR3aa: CSVGWYETQYF
v_gene: TRBV29-1; CDR3aa: CSVAVVAGSLYEQYF
v_gene: TRBV2; CDR3aa: CASRLGLVDSPLHF
v_gene: TRBV27; CDR3aa: CASSPYNYGYTF
v_gene: TRBV7-9; CDR3aa: CASSPRPTGELFF
v_gene: TRBV6-4; CDR3aa: CASSDSADTDTQYF
v_gene: TRBV20-1; CDR3aa: CSASTESGWEGNYNEQFF
v_gene: TRBV15; CDR3aa: CATSRGEGAVADTQYF
v_gene: TRBV27; CDR3aa: CASGTGVYGYTF
v_gene: TRBV3-1; CDR3aa: CASSGPLPEQYF
v_gene: TRBV6-1; CDR3aa: CASSEDRVQETQYF
v_gene: TRBV29-1; CDR3aa: CSGEGGLSSYNEQFF
v_gene: TRBV25-1; CDR3aa: CASSEWADINYGYTF
v_gene: TRBV6-6; CDR3aa: CASRDTSGSPLGTQYF
v_gene: TRBV10-3; CDR3aa: CAIGGELRTDTQYF
v_gene: TRBV29-1; CDR3aa: CSYDRGPGTEAFF
v_gene: TRBV7-9; CDR3aa: CASSLNPRSEQYF
v_gene: TRBV29-1; CDR3aa: CSVGDLHKSYEQYF
v_gene: TRBV6-1; CDR3aa: CASSGARATDTQYF
v_gene: TRBV25-1; CDR3aa: CASGSLAGGQYEQYF
v_gene: TRBV10-3; CDR3aa: CAISPGAGGRSETQYF
v_gene: TRBV7-9; CDR3aa: CASSVSGYGYTF
v_gene: TRBV3-1; CDR3aa: CASSQHQGQGLEQYF
v_gene: TRBV7-3; CDR3aa: CASSIEAAGENEQFF
v_gene: TRBV20-1; CDR3aa: CSARKDSGTSYGYTF
v_gene: TRBV20-1; CDR3aa: CSASQGFLPGEQYF
v_gene: TRBV12-5; CDR3aa: CASGLTTGFNQPQHF
v_gene: TRBV7-9; CDR3aa: CASSFGGGDERFF
v_gene: TRBV5-1; CDR3aa: CASSPAPTSGYEQYF
v_gene: TRBV5-5; CDR3aa: CASSLDGNSPLHF
v_gene: TRBV20-1; CDR3aa: CSAKTAGAETQYF
v_gene: TRBV5-1; CDR3aa: CASSQSGLEQFF
v_gene: TRBV5-1; CDR3aa: CASSSVPSSGTGELFF
v_gene: TRBV5-1; CDR3aa: CASSPIAGGRIEQFF
v_gene: TRBV7-8; CDR3aa: CASSPGSGGPGTDTQYF
v_gene: TRBV28; CDR3aa: CASSPTSGRIYEQYF
v_gene: TRBV29-1; CDR3aa: CSLTTGTAYNEQFF
v_gene: TRBV7-9; CDR3aa: CASSPPLRAGEQFF
v_gene: TRBV12-3/TRBV12-4; CDR3aa: CASSGGGRNTQYF
v_gene: TRBV12-3/TRBV12-4; CDR3aa: CASSSSDQETQYF
v_gene: TRBV29-1; CDR3aa: CSVGGEPNYGYTF
v_gene: TRBV10-3; CDR3aa: CAISTVSSSYEQYF
v_gene: TRBV12-3/TRBV12-4; CDR3aa: CASSLISVVGAKGYTF
v_gene: TRBV4-2; CDR3aa: CASSQGLAPMETQYF
v_gene: TRBV5-6; CDR3aa: CASSLYRTFYNEQFF
v_gene: TRBV6-5; CDR3aa: CASSPYIGSNQPQHF
v_gene: TRBV29-1; CDR3aa: CSVEINSLSYEQYF
v_gene: TRBV27; CDR3aa: CASSFGQYNEQYF
v_gene: TRBV12-3/TRBV12-4; CDR3aa: CASSLRLAGANEQFF
v_gene: TRBV6-1; CDR3aa: CASTRIRSGTSAQGYTF
v_gene: TRBV6-5; CDR3aa: CASSTRLVGTEAFF
v_gene: TRBV7-9; CDR3aa: CASSIASRTDTQYF
v_gene: TRBV6-5; CDR3aa: CASSYGPPRESPLHF
v_gene: TRBV6-5; CDR3aa: CASSYFPGPSSGANVLTF
v_gene: TRBV6-8; CDR3aa: CASSTRGLAGVDGEQFF
v_gene: TRBV6-5; CDR3aa: CASSYFGDRGRHEQYF
v_gene: TRBV5-1; CDR3aa: CASSSPGGDTEAFF